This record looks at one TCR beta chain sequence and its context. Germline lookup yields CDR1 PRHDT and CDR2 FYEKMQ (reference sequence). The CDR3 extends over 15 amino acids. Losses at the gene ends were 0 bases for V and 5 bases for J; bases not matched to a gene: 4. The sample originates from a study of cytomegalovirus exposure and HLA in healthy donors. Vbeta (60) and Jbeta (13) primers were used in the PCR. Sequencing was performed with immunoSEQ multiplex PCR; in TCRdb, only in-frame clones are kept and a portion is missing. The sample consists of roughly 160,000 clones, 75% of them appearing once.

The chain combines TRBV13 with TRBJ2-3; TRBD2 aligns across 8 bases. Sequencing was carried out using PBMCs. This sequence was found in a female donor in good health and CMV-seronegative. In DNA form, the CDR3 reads TGTGCCAGCAGCTTAGGCGTCGGGAGGGGAGATACGCAGTATTTT. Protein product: CASSLGVGRGDTQYF.